This T cell receptor beta chain stems from a study of beta chain features in type 1 diabetes. The sequenced template was cDNA made from the entire isolated RNA. Produced via immunoSEQ multiplex PCR; TCRdb's table is partial and in-frame only. The sample records 25,000 or so clones, nearly 70% being singletons. The CDR3 is 14 residues long. Trimming cost V 7 bases and J 5 bases; bases outside gene matches: 3. In germline, CDR1 is MDHEN, CDR2 SYDVKM. The sequencing sample was made of Tregs from blood. The V and J genes are TRBV28 and TRBJ1-6, with TRBD1 matching over 9 bases. This sequence was found in a woman between 35 and 50 years old in good health. In DNA, the CDR3 is TGTGCCAGCAAAACAGGGGGCAATAATTCACCCCTCCACTTT. Translating gives CASKTGGNNSPLHF.